A single sample gave rise to the 5 T cell receptor beta chains below, sequenced in a study of T cell responses to AZD1222 COVID-19 vaccine. The repertoire was sequenced with immunoSEQ multiplex PCR; TCRdb's copy has only in-frame clones and lacks some. The sample gives 100,000 to 150,000 clones, about 88% of which show up once; around 30% is in the top ten. The sequencing here drew on peripheral blood, taken on day 0 of AZD1222 vaccination. These receptor sequences come from an adult in good health.

The V call is TRBV18, the J call TRBJ2-7, with TRBD2 matching 11 bases. Germline CDR1 and CDR2: KGHSH and LQKENI. The CDR3 spans 16 residues. V shed 6 bases and J 7 bases; nucleotides not matched to a gene: 14. The CDR3 here is CASSPRTSGLQEEQYF. The DNA of the CDR3 is TGTGCCAGCTCGCCTAGGACTAGCGGGCTCCAGGAAGAGCAGTACTTC.

This clone was counted a few times. V usage is TRBV27 and J usage is TRBJ2-6; 11 nucleotides match TRBD2. Looked up from germline, CDR1 is MNHEY and CDR2 is SMNVEV (reference sequence). Trimming cost V 3 bases and J 0 bases; bases outside gene matches: 7. CDR3 length equals 19 residues. CDR3 coding DNA: TGTGCCAGCAGTTTGACGACTAGCGGGGTTCTCTCTGGGGCCAACGTCCTGACTTTC. Translating gives CASSLTTSGVLSGANVLTF.

This chain uses TRBV27 with TRBJ2-5, with 14 bases fitting TRBD2. The ends lost 5 bases at V and 5 bases at J; junction bases unmatched: 4. The CDR3 consists of 15 residues. Germline V gene data show CDR1 as MNHEY and CDR2 as SMNVEV (reference sequence). As DNA, the CDR3 is TGTGCCAGCAGTGCGGGACTAGCGGGAGTTGAGACCCAGTACTTC. Protein: CASSAGLAGVETQYF.

This clone was counted between two and nine times. This chain connects TRBV5-1 to TRBJ2-1, with 8 bases aligning to TRBD2. The CDR3 covers 15 residues. The V gene end was trimmed by 2 bases and the J gene end by 7 bases; junction bases not matched to a gene: 8. Germline values: CDR1 SGHRS, CDR2 YFSETQ. The CDR3 spells CASSFGSGGINEQFF. CDR3 nucleotides: TGCGCCAGCAGCTTTGGATCGGGGGGGATTAATGAGCAGTTCTTC.

This chain connects TRBV11-2 to TRBJ1-2; no reliable D call. V lost 4 bases, J lost 6 bases, and 12 bases lay in between. This CDR3 spans 13 amino acids. Germline V lookup: CDR1 SGHAT, CDR2 FQNNGV. The CDR3 reads CASSSVNLDGYTF. CDR3 in DNA: TGTGCCAGCAGCTCCGTAAATCTCGATGGCTACACCTTC.